Reported below is one T cell receptor beta chain. The antigen is not known. Splitting the CD4+ cells yielded a CD45RA+ naive subset and a CD45RA-negative memory subset. This sample is drawn from a study of shared clonotypes between healthy human individuals. Findings and limits, study-wide: Clonotype sharing among donors was expected to depend on sequencing depth. Depth was large, yet rarefaction showed that sorted-subset sequencing was incomplete.

Investigators spread the genomic DNA of each subset evenly over several immunoSEQ plates. The protocol was immunoSEQ multiplex PCR, while the TCRdb copy is restricted to in-frame clones and leaves out a portion. The sample holds over a million clones, around 78% seen once. The length of the CDR3 is 13 residues. Looked up from germline, CDR1 is SGHAT and CDR2 is FQNNGV. V dropped 5 bases and J dropped 4 bases, with 9 bases sitting between them. Sequencing used memory CD4+ T cells from PBMCs. The subset denotes: CD45RA-negative fraction. The V and J genes are TRBV11-2 and TRBJ1-3; no clear D gene. The clonotype was recovered from a man younger than 35 in good health. Some clones in this sample may be carry-over from other donors' samples. For the CDR3, the DNA is TGTGCCAGCAGCCCTCAGTCCGGAAACACCATATATTTT. This codes for CASSPQSGNTIYF.